Detailed here is one T cell receptor beta chain. What it binds is not known. Measured with immunoSEQ multiplex PCR; TCRdb has only the in-frame clones, and not every one. This table holds about 94,000 clones, 90% found once. V lost 0 bases and J 8 bases, leaving 3 bases between the germline ends. Germline CDR1 is ENHRY and CDR2 is SYGVKD. The CDR3 runs 11 residues. This sample was included in a study of T cell responses to AZD1222 COVID-19 vaccine. Study findings and constraints: Donors were mostly white British, more females; clonal diversity possibly underestimated. Seropositive at baseline were only a handful of AZD1222 recipients. Repertoires were obtained solely post-peak T cell response. Unmutated variant regions are reportedly the target of nearly half of TCRs that are spike-specific.

This sample comprised peripheral blood, obtained on day 0 of AZD1222 vaccination. The V gene is TRBV10-3, the J gene TRBJ2-3; D ambiguous. This sequence originates from an adult in good health. CDR3 bases: TGTGCCATCAGTGAGTCAAGTACGCAGTATTTT. As protein: CAISESSTQYF.